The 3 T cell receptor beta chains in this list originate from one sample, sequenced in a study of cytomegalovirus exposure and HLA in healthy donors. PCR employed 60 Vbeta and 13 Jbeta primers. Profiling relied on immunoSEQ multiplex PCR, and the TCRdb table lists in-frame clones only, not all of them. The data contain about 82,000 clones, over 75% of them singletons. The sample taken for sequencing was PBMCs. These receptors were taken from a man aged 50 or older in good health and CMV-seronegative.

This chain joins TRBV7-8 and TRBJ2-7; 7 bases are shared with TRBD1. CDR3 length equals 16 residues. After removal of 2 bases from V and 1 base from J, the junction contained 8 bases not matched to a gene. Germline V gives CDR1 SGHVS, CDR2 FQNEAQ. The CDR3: CASSLTTGQSSYEQYF. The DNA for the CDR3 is TGTGCCAGCAGCTTAACTACGGGACAGTCGTCCTACGAGCAGTACTTC. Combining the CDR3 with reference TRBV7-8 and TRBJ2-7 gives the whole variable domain GAGVSQSPRYKVAKRGQDVALRCDPISGHVSLFWYQQALGQGPEFLTYFQNEAQLDKSGLPSDRFFAERPEGSVSTLKIQRTQQEDSAVYLCASSLTTGQSSYEQYFGPGTRLTVT.

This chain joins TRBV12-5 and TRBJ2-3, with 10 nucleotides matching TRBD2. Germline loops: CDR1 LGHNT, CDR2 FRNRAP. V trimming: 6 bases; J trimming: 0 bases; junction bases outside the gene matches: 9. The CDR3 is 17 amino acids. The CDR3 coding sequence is TGTGCTAGTGGAGCTAGCGGGGGTGGTCCTAGCACAGATACGCAGTATTTT. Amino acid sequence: CASGASGGGPSTDTQYF.

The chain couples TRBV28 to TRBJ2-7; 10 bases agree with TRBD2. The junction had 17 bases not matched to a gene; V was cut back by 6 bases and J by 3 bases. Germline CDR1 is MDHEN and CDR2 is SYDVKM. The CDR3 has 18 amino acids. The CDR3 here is CASSWGRGTSATLYEQYF. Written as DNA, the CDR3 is TGTGCCAGCAGCTGGGGGAGGGGGACTAGCGCAACCCTCTACGAGCAGTACTTC.